Listed below are T cell receptor beta chains from one sample, sequenced in a study of T cells expressing NK-cell markers. TCRdb re-called the 5' RACE reads, yielding one record per CDR3 amino acid sequence without DNA. The table for this sample gives about 150,000 distinct CDR3 sequences. Sequenced: blood T cells: a sorted CD56 or NKG2C T cell subset, CD4+ or CD8+ T cells, or bulk PBMC T cells (not recorded which). The receptors were sampled from a man aged 18-75 years in good health. Both conserved end residues are part of each CDR3.

>TRBJ2-1|TRBV5-4
CASSLAWSRNEQFF
>TRBJ2-1|TRBV10-3
CAISDSYGGGRDNEQFF
>TRBJ2-1|TRBV7-9
CASSPLSGLAGVNEQFF
>TRBJ1-1|TRBV7-9
CASSSDRENTEAFF
>TRBJ2-1|TRBV12-3/TRBV12-4
CASSSYPPTSGGNEQFF
>TRBJ2-5|TRBV7-9
CAGGERGPMNQETQYF
>TRBJ2-1|TRBV11-2
CASQLAGGYNEQFF
>TRBJ2-1|TRBV7-9
CASSLAGGGATYNEQFF
>TRBJ2-7|TRBV6-1
CASSEATGTGSYEQYF
>TRBJ2-3|TRBV12-3/TRBV12-4
CASSSPTRVDTQYF
>TRBJ1-2|TRBV10-3
CAISEPFEGYNYGYTF
>TRBJ2-2|TRBV6-1
CASRGQGADGELFF
>TRBJ2-5|TRBV7-9
CASSLGGPRETQYF
>TRBJ2-7|TRBV20-1
CSALTGLAYEQYF
>TRBJ1-2|TRBV7-9
CASSSPFGEDDYGYTF
>TRBJ2-7|TRBV7-2
CASSSGQGAWYEQYF
>TRBJ2-4|TRBV14
CASSQVQGLAKNIQYF
>TRBJ2-1|TRBV29-1
CSVGTSGYNEQFF
>TRBJ2-1|TRBV28
CASSSQGASYNEQFF
>TRBJ2-7|TRBV20-1
CSARDIRQDSYEQYF
>TRBJ1-1|TRBV11-3
CASSLKAGETEAFF
>TRBJ2-2|TRBV28
CASSFPRQGATGELFF
>TRBJ2-1|TRBV6-6
CASSYSTGREQFF
>TRBJ1-1|TRBV5-1
CASRSGRNTEAFF
>TRBJ1-2|TRBV2
CASSEEGDPGYGYTF
>TRBJ2-7|TRBV12-3/TRBV12-4
CASSLGSGGTYEQYF
>TRBJ2-2|TRBV24-1
CATSADRGLTGELFF
>TRBJ2-7|TRBV9
CASSASGGNTYEQYF
>TRBJ2-1|TRBV4-1
CASSIDRGTYNEQFF
>TRBJ2-2|TRBV7-2
CASSLERWVRAGELFF
>TRBJ1-1|TRBV2
CASRRGGDVGTEAFF
>TRBJ2-3|TRBV4-2
CASSMPGDTQYF
>TRBJ1-1|TRBV5-1
CASSWGAGEAFF
>TRBJ2-7|TRBV6-5
CASSYSPIPNSYEQYF
>TRBJ1-2|TRBV29-1
CSVPQGGYGYTF
>TRBJ2-7|TRBV15
CATSSRQSSYEQYF
>TRBJ2-7|TRBV5-1
CASSFRGEAYEQYF
>TRBJ1-1|TRBV12-3/TRBV12-4
CASSSRGSGTEAFF
>TRBJ2-2|TRBV12-3/TRBV12-4
CASSLIMGAGELFF
>TRBJ2-7|TRBV28
CASSLNYEQYF
>TRBJ1-2|TRBV15
CATSRDRRSGYTF
>TRBJ2-1|TRBV28
CASRAGQGYYNEQFF
>TRBJ2-7|TRBV19
CASSIDPAGILSSEQYF
>TRBJ2-7|TRBV9
CASSPLVGEYEQYF
>TRBJ2-3|TRBV14
CASSLILTSTDTQYF
>TRBJ2-3|TRBV7-9
CASSTNRDLADTQYF
>TRBJ1-2|TRBV12-3/TRBV12-4
CASSFQGARGYTF
>TRBJ2-2|TRBV7-9
CASSSPDRFVGELFF
>TRBJ2-1|TRBV21-1
CASSSPQGTYNEQFF